This T cell receptor beta chain was observed in a study of T cell changes during pregnancy in multiple sclerosis. The protocol was immunoSEQ multiplex PCR, while the TCRdb copy is restricted to in-frame clones and leaves out a portion. The sample lists 40,000 to 60,000 clones, roughly 92% seen once, with roughly 0.98% in the top ten. V gave up 4 bases and J gave up 0 bases, with 17 bases separating them. This CDR3 comprises 17 residues. Germline loops: CDR1 SGHRS, CDR2 YFSETQ. The receptor's source is a female donor with multiple sclerosis, enrolled in a pregnancy study. V usage is TRBV5-1 and J usage is TRBJ1-5, with a possible D match to TRBD1 (6 bases). Here the sequenced sample was peripheral blood, taken after pregnancy. The CDR3 here is CASSTQDSFYSNQPQHF. For the CDR3, the DNA is TGCGCCAGCAGCACACAGGACAGCTTTTATAGCAATCAGCCCCAGCATTTT. Looking up the rest from reference TRBV5-1 and TRBJ1-5 gives the full variable domain: KAGVTQTPRYLIKTRGQQVTLSCSPISGHRSVSWYQQTPGQGLQFLFEYFSETQRNKGNFPGRFSGRQFSNSRSEMNVSTLELGDSALYLCASSTQDSFYSNQPQHFGDGTRLSIL.